The rows below give T cell receptor beta chains drawn from one sample of a study of blood T cell repertoires in COVID-19. Clones were read by immunoSEQ multiplex PCR, and TCRdb kept only the in-frame ones, dropping some. The sample lists hundreds of thousands of clones, almost 90% seen once, with 7% to 8% in the top ten. Material for sequencing was peripheral blood. These receptors all come from a woman in her 70s with COVID-19, enrolled during active disease. Each CDR3 is given with its conserved first and last residue. A D gene is named only where the DNA matches it firmly. Rows give clone size only sometimes, using once, few, many, or a class for an expanded clone.

d_gene	v_gene	len	j_gene	abundance	CDR3aa	CDR3nt
TRBD1	TRBV27	15	TRBJ2-7	NA	CASSPLGQGPYEQYF	TGTGCCAGCAGCCCCCTTGGACAGGGACCCTACGAGCAGTACTTC
TRBD1	TRBV24-1	15	TRBJ2-5	NA	CATSRDRGNTETQYF	TGTGCCACCAGCCGGGACAGGGGAAACACGGAGACCCAGTACTTC
TRBD2	TRBV27	13	TRBJ2-5	NA	CASSRGEQETQYF	TGTGCCAGCAGCCGGGGGGAACAAGAGACCCAGTACTTC
NA	TRBV7-8	17	TRBJ1-6	once	CASSPHRINTYNSPLHF	TGTGCCAGCAGCCCTCACAGGATAAATACGTATAATTCACCCCTCCACTTT
NA	TRBV6-4	14	TRBJ1-2	once	CASSETAALGGYTF	TGTGCCAGCAGTGAAACAGCGGCCCTGGGGGGCTACACCTTC
NA	TRBV29-1	12	TRBJ1-1	NA	CSANRGNTEAFF	TGCAGCGCCAATCGGGGGAACACTGAAGCTTTCTTT
NA	TRBV19	15	TRBJ2-1	NA	CASKVDPSSYNEQFF	TGTGCCAGTAAGGTAGACCCTAGCTCCTACAATGAGCAGTTCTTC
TRBD2	TRBV7-9	19	TRBJ2-1	NA	CASSLGTAGGKVLGNEQFF	TGTGCCAGCAGCTTAGGAACCGCGGGGGGCAAAGTATTGGGCAATGAGCAGTTCTTC
NA	TRBV29-1	13	TRBJ2-7	NA	CSVQTVAAYEQYF	TGCAGCGTCCAGACAGTCGCCGCCTACGAGCAGTACTTC
NA	TRBV3-1/TRBV3-2	15	TRBJ1-4	NA	CASSPEPGVGEKLFF	TGTGCCAGCAGCCCCGAACCCGGGGTGGGTGAAAAACTGTTTTTT
TRBD1	TRBV30	15	TRBJ2-3	NA	CAWSGQDASTDTQYF	TGTGCCTGGAGCGGACAGGACGCTAGCACAGATACGCAGTATTTT
NA	TRBV14	17	TRBJ1-2	NA	CASSQVGGGATNYGYTF	TGTGCCAGCAGCCAAGTCGGCGGAGGGGCCACTAACTATGGCTACACCTTC
TRBD1	TRBV6-5	14	TRBJ1-6	once	CASSQGADNSPLHF	TGTGCCAGCAGTCAGGGGGCGGATAATTCACCCCTCCACTTT
NA	TRBV10-1	13	TRBJ1-6	NA	CASSDSPNSPLHF	TGCGCCAGCAGTGACAGTCCGAATTCACCCCTCCACTTT
TRBD1	TRBV27	15	TRBJ1-6	NA	CASRGWTGDNSPLHF	TGTGCCAGCAGGGGATGGACAGGGGATAATTCACCCCTCCACTTT
NA	TRBV29-1	9	TRBJ1-2	NA	CSEGDGYTF	TGCAGCGAAGGGGATGGCTACACCTTC
NA	TRBV5-5	15	TRBJ2-3	NA	CASSLSVVRTDTQYF	TGTGCCAGCAGCCTTTCTGTTGTGAGAACAGATACGCAGTATTTT
NA	TRBV4-1	14	TRBJ2-3	NA	CASSYGASTDTQYF	TGCGCCAGCAGCTATGGGGCGAGCACAGATACGCAGTATTTT
TRBD2	TRBV6-6	12	TRBJ2-7	NA	CASSAGLAGAHF	TGTGCCAGCAGTGCGGGACTAGCGGGGGCCCACTTC
TRBD2	TRBV2	14	TRBJ2-2	NA	CASSAVGGAGELFF	TGTGCCAGCAGTGCCGTCGGGGGGGCCGGGGAGCTGTTTTTT
TRBD1	TRBV6-5	15	TRBJ1-6	NA	CASSYWDREHSPLHF	TGTGCCAGCAGTTACTGGGACAGGGAGCATTCACCCCTCCACTTT
TRBD2	TRBV7-2	17	TRBJ2-1	NA	CASSPGGLAGGLNEQFF	TGTGCCAGCAGCCCCGGCGGCCTAGCGGGGGGGCTCAATGAGCAGTTCTTC
NA	TRBV28	14	TRBJ1-2	NA	CASSSPDRYYGYTF	TGTGCCAGCAGTTCCCCGGACAGATACTATGGCTACACCTTC
TRBD1	TRBV9	13	TRBJ1-1	NA	CASSIDRDTEAFF	TGTGCCAGCAGCATCGACAGGGACACTGAAGCTTTCTTT
TRBD1	TRBV27	17	TRBJ2-3	NA	CASSSVGYRGGTDTQYF	TGTGCCAGCAGTTCGGTAGGATACAGGGGGGGCACAGATACGCAGTATTTT
NA	TRBV27	12	TRBJ2-7	NA	CASAALRDEQYF	TGTGCCAGCGCTGCCCTCAGGGACGAGCAGTACTTC
TRBD2	TRBV27	15	TRBJ2-1	NA	CASRSGGPGYNEQFF	TGTGCCAGCAGGTCGGGGGGGCCTGGCTACAATGAGCAGTTCTTC
TRBD1	TRBV6-5	14	TRBJ1-3	NA	CASSLNRGMNTIYF	TGTGCCAGCAGCCTAAACAGGGGGATGAACACCATATATTTT
NA	TRBV29-1	12	TRBJ2-7	once	CSVGVGSYEQYF	TGCAGCGTTGGTGTTGGGAGCTACGAGCAGTACTTC
TRBD1	TRBV25-1	13	TRBJ2-2	few	CASRDSPTGELFF	TGTGCTAGCAGGGACAGCCCCACCGGGGAGCTGTTTTTT
NA	TRBV7-9	15	TRBJ2-2	NA	CASSSGQKNTGELFF	TGTGCCAGCAGTTCAGGACAGAAAAACACCGGGGAGCTGTTTTTT
NA	TRBV10-3	11	TRBJ2-5	NA	CAISTQETQYF	TGTGCCATCAGTACTCAAGAGACCCAGTACTTC
NA	TRBV28	14	TRBJ1-1	NA	CASSGGHMVTEAFF	TGTGCCAGCAGCGGCGGACATATGGTAACTGAAGCTTTCTTT
TRBD1	TRBV30	20	TRBJ1-2	NA	CAWSAYWGIGQAARNYGYTF	TGTGCCTGGAGTGCATATTGGGGAATTGGACAGGCCGCGAGGAACTATGGCTACACCTTC
TRBD1	TRBV5-1	16	TRBJ2-2	NA	CASSLGQGANTGELFF	TGCGCCAGCAGCTTGGGTCAGGGGGCAAACACCGGGGAGCTGTTTTTT
NA	TRBV19	13	TRBJ1-1	NA	CASSITGLTEAFF	TGTGCCAGTAGTATAACGGGACTCACTGAAGCTTTCTTT
TRBD1	TRBV27	13	TRBJ1-1	NA	CASRIQGVTEAFF	TGTGCCAGCAGGATACAGGGGGTGACTGAAGCTTTCTTT
NA	TRBV5-1	13	TRBJ1-1	NA	CASSSSRNTEAFF	TGCGCCAGCAGCTCGAGTCGGAACACTGAAGCTTTCTTT
NA	TRBV2	17	TRBJ1-4	NA	CASSATGWQATNEKLFF	TGTGCCAGCAGTGCAACAGGGTGGCAGGCAACTAATGAAAAACTGTTTTTT
NA	TRBV7-9	15	TRBJ1-1	NA	CASSLERWAGEEAFF	TGTGCCAGCAGCTTAGAGCGTTGGGCAGGGGAAGAAGCTTTCTTT
NA	TRBV9	16	TRBJ1-2	NA	CASSVATGGTNYGYTF	TGTGCCAGCAGCGTAGCTACGGGGGGAACTAACTATGGCTACACCTTC
TRBD1	TRBV5-1	14	TRBJ1-1	once	CASTQDRGATEAFF	TGCGCCAGCACCCAGGACAGGGGCGCAACTGAAGCTTTCTTT
TRBD1	TRBV5-5	13	TRBJ1-5	NA	CASSSDRDQPQHF	TGTGCCAGCAGCTCGGACAGGGATCAGCCCCAGCATTTT
NA	TRBV10-1	12	TRBJ2-7	NA	CASSEAGHEQYF	TGCGCCAGCAGTGAGGCGGGACACGAGCAGTACTTC
NA	TRBV5-1	14	TRBJ1-3	NA	CASSLGQSGNTIYF	TGCGCCAGCAGCTTGGGGCAGTCTGGAAACACCATATATTTT
TRBD2	TRBV10-3	14	TRBJ2-2	NA	CAIQRGVDTGELFF	TGTGCCATCCAGCGGGGGGTCGACACCGGGGAGCTGTTTTTT
NA	TRBV19	15	TRBJ1-5	NA	CASSNPVGSNQPQHF	TGTGCCAGTAGTAATCCGGTCGGTAGCAATCAGCCCCAGCATTTT
NA	TRBV7-9	16	TRBJ1-1	NA	CASTDLFTGRNTEAFF	TGTGCCAGCACTGATTTATTTACAGGGCGGAACACTGAAGCTTTCTTT
TRBD2	TRBV7-2	17	TRBJ2-7	NA	CASSPRGSGEREYEQYF	TGTGCCAGCAGCCCCCGGGGCTCCGGCGAGCGGGAGTACGAGCAGTACTTC
NA	TRBV4-2	17	TRBJ2-7	NA	CASSQGQGFLSSYEQYF	TGTGCCAGCAGCCAAGGTCAGGGGTTTTTAAGCTCCTACGAGCAGTACTTC
TRBD1	TRBV24-1	14	TRBJ2-1	NA	CATSDLGTGMKQFF	TGTGCCACCAGTGATTTGGGGACAGGGATGAAGCAGTTCTTC
TRBD2	TRBV9	17	TRBJ2-2	few	CASSVYGTSGSSGELFF	TGTGCCAGCAGCGTATACGGGACTAGCGGGTCGTCCGGGGAGCTGTTTTTT
NA	TRBV29-1	12	TRBJ1-2	NA	CSVVAPNYGYTF	TGCAGCGTTGTGGCCCCTAACTATGGCTACACCTTC